This T cell receptor (beta chain) was identified in a study of cytomegalovirus exposure and HLA in healthy donors. Regarding the study as a whole: Across all donors, roughly uniform sequencing depth was an assumption of the presence/absence analyses.

For this clone: What it recognizes is unknown.

PCR employed 60 Vbeta and 13 Jbeta primers. Produced via immunoSEQ multiplex PCR; TCRdb's table is partial and in-frame only. Among roughly 130,000 clones, more than 60% were seen once, and the ten largest hold about 8.3%. The CDR3 consists of 12 residues. Trimming pared 8 bases from V and 3 bases from J, leaving 8 bases between. CDR1 and CDR2 from the germline V gene are SNHLY and FYNNEI. The gene calls are TRBV2 and TRBJ1-5; possibly TRBD1 for D (5 bases). Sequenced: PBMCs. This TCR was sampled from a woman in her 40s in good health and CMV-seropositive. CDR3 sequence reads: CASQGNNQPQHF. In DNA form, the CDR3 reads TGTGCCAGCCAGGGAAACAATCAGCCCCAGCATTTT.